This T cell receptor beta chain was sequenced for a study of early stage breast cancer tumors. Study-level points and caveats: Commonly generated sequences made up most enriched TCRB sequences shared between patients. Tumors had roughly 2.5-fold higher T cell density than normal breast.

Comments on this clone: Its antigen is currently unknown.

The V end was cut by 6 bases, the J end by 7 bases, with 10 bases between. The CDR3 length is 12 residues. Germline V gene lookup returns CDR1 SGHTA and CDR2 FQGNSA. Sequenced by immunoSEQ multiplex PCR; TCRdb stores in-frame clones only, minus some. The profile shows fewer than 30,000 clones, 80% of them singletons. The chain joins TRBV7-2 to TRBJ1-5; D uncertain. The source of this sequence is a person in their sixties or seventies with breast cancer. The sample taken for sequencing was blood. In DNA form, the CDR3 reads TGTGCCAGCAGTCACGCAAGCCAGCCCCAGCATTTT. The encoded protein is CASSHASQPQHF.